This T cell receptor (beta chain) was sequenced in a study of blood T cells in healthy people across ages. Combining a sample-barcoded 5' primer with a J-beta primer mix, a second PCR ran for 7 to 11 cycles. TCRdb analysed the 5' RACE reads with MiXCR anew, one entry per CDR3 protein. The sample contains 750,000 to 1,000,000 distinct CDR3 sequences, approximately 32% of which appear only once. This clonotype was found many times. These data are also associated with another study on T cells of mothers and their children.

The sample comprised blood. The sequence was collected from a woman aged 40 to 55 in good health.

The CDR3 bases are TGCAGCGTTGATGTGGGGTCCGATGAGCAGTTCTTC. Its protein is CSVDVGSDEQFF. J is TRBJ2-1 and V is TRBV29-1; D unclear. CDR1 and CDR2 from the germline V gene are SQVTM and ANQGSEA. The CDR3 is 12 amino acids. Trimming stripped 3 bases from V and 8 bases from J, with 11 bases between.